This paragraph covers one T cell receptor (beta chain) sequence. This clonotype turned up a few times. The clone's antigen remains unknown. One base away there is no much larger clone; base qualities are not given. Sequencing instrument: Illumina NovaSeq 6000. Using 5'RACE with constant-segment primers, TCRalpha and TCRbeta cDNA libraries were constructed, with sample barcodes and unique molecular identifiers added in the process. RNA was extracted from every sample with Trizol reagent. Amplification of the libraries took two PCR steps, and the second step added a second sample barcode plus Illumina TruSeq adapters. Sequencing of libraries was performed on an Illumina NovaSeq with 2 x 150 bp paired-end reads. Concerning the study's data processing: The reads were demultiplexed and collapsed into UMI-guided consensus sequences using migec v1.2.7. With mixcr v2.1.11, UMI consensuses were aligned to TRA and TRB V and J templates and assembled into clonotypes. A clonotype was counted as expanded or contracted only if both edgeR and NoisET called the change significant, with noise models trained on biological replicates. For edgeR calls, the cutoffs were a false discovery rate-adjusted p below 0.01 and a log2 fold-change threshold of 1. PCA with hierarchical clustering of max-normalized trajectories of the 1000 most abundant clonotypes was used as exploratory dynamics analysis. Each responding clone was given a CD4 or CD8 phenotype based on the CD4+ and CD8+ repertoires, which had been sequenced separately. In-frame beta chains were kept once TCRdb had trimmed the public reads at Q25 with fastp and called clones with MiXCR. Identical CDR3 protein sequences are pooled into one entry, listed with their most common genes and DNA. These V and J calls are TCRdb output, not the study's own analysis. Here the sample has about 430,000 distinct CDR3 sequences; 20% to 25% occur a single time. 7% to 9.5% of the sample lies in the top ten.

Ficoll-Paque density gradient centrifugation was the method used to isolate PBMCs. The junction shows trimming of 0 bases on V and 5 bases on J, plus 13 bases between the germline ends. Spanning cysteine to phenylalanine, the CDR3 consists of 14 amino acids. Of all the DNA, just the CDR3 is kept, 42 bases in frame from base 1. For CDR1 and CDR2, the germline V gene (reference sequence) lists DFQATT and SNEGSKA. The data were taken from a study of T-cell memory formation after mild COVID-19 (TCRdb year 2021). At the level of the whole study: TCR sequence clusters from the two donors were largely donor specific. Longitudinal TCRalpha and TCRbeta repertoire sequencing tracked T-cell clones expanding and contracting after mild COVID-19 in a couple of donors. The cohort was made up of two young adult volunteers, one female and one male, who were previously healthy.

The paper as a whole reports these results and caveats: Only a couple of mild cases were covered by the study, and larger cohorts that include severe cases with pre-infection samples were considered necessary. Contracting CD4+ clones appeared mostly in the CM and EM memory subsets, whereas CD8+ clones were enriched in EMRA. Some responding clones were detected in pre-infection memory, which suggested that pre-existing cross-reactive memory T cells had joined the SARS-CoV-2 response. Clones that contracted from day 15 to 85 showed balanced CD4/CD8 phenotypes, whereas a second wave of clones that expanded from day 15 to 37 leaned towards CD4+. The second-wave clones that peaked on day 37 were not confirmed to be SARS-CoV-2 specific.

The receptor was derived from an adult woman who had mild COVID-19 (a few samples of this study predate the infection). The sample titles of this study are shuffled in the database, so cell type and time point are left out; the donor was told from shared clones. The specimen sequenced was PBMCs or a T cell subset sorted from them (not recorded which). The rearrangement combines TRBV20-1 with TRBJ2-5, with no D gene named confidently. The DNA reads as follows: TGCAGTGCTAGAGAAAGGCCATCCAGGGAGACCCAGTACTTC. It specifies CSARERPSRETQYF.